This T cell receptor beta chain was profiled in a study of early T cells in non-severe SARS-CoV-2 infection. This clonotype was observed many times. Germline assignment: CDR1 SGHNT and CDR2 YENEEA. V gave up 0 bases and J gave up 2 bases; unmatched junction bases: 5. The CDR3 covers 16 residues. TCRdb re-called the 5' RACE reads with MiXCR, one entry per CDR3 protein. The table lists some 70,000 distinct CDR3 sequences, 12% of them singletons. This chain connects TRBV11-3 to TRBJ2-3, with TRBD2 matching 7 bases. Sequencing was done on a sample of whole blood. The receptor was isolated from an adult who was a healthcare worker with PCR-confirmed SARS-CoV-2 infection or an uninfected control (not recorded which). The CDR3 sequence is CASSLDSSGYTDTQYF. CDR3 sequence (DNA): TGTGCCAGCAGCTTAGATTCTAGCGGATACACAGATACGCAGTATTTT.